This T cell receptor beta chain was profiled in a study of CD8+ T cells in alopecia areata. Across the study: Treatment of the treated patients consisted of oral tofacitinib, 5 to 10 mg twice daily. Patients remained on tofacitinib for 6 to 18 months and then went 6 months without it. Regarding the study as a whole: In lesional scalp, particularly from alopecia totalis/universalis, clonality was higher than in normal scalp.

From germline, CDR1 is KGHSH and CDR2 LQKENI. The CDR3 consists of 11 residues. V dropped 6 bases and J dropped 7 bases, with 7 bases sitting between them. Comments on this clone: What it binds is unknown.

The authors extracted RNA and reverse transcribed it into cDNA as the sequencing template. TCRdb's table, derived via immunoSEQ multiplex PCR, lists solely in-frame clones and lacks some. The sample has 150,000 or so clones; around 47% are singletons. Sequencing was carried out using CD4+ T cells sorted from blood. The clonotype was recovered from a human donor with alopecia areata. V is TRBV18 and J is TRBJ2-1; no clear D. The CDR3 loop is CASSQENEQFF. In DNA, the CDR3 is TGTGCCAGCTCGCAGGAGAATGAGCAGTTCTTC.